A single sample gave rise to the 17 T cell receptor beta chains below, sequenced in a study of human T cells and chemical hapten exposure. Time point noted: patch test 1, 2 weeks after DPC sensitization. Specified treatment: therapeutic diphenylcyclopropenone sensitization with weekly scalp DPC. TCRdb re-called the RACE reads through MiXCR, storing one row per CDR3 protein. The repertoire includes some 180,000 distinct CDR3 sequences, 20% to 25% of them detected once, and roughly 6.7% sits in the top ten. The specimen comprised whole blood, sampled in connection with sensitization to the hapten diphenylcyclopropenone (DPC). All receptors derive from a woman aged 45-59 years with alopecia areata. Some clones in this sample may be carry-over from other donors' samples.

This clonotype came up a few times. This chain connects TRBV2 to TRBJ1-5, with a tentative D call TRBD1 (5 bases). The V and J ends lost 5 bases and 0 bases respectively, with 11 bases between them. The CDR3 is made up of 15 amino acids. Germline loops: CDR1 SNHLY, CDR2 FYNNEI. As DNA, the CDR3 is TGTGCCAGCAGTCACTGGGACGGTAGCAATCAGCCCCAGCATTTT. Encoded protein: CASSHWDGSNQPQHF.

This rearrangement joins TRBV20-1 to TRBJ2-3; D gene unclear. This CDR3 is 11 amino acids long. CDR1 is DFQATT, CDR2 SNEGSKA, per germline (reference sequence). V lost 2 bases and J lost 3, with 3 bases in between. CDR3 protein: CSARWTDTQYF. The CDR3 region has the DNA TGCAGTGCTAGATGGACAGATACGCAGTATTTT.

This clonotype was detected only a few times. This sequence joins TRBV11-1 and TRBJ2-5; 8 nucleotides match TRBD1. CDR1 SGHAT and CDR2 FQDESV come from the germline V gene (reference sequence). Losses at the gene ends were 6 bases for V and 4 bases for J; bases not matched to a gene: 4. The CDR3 length is 13 residues. Here the CDR3 DNA reads TGTGCCAGCAGTTTTACAGGGGGAGAGACCCAGTACTTC. This encodes CASSFTGGETQYF. The full variable domain, completed using reference TRBV11-1 and TRBJ2-5, is EAEVAQSPRYKITEKSQAVAFWCDPISGHATLYWYRQILGQGPELLVQFQDESVVDDSQLPKDRFSAERLKGVDSTLKIQPAELGDSAMYLCASSFTGGETQYFGPGTRLLVL.

This clonotype occurred many times. This chain joins TRBV27 and TRBJ2-1; D remains ambiguous. V dropped 7 bases and J dropped 3 bases, with 7 bases sitting between them. Germline V gene sequence: CDR1 MNHEY, CDR2 SMNVEV (reference sequence). The CDR3 is 12 amino acids. The DNA for the CDR3 is TGTGCCAGCATATCCGGCTACAATGAGCAGTTCTTC. It encodes CASISGYNEQFF.

The chain employs TRBV5-1 and TRBJ1-1; 7 nucleotides line up with TRBD1. This CDR3 has 14 residues. Per the germline V gene, CDR1 is SGHRS and CDR2 is YFSETQ. V gave up 4 bases and J gave up 3 bases; unmatched junction bases: 6. The CDR3 nucleotides read TGCGCCAGCAGCCCGCGGACAGGTTACACTGAAGCTTTCTTT. This codes for CASSPRTGYTEAFF.

The chain couples TRBV7-3 to TRBJ2-5; D unclear. With 2 bases removed from V and 5 bases from J, the gap between germline ends came to 9 bases. Germline V CDR1 and CDR2: SGHTA, FQGTGA. The CDR3 totals 13 residues. The CDR3: CASSLGSTETQYF. The DNA for the CDR3 is TGTGCCAGCAGCTTAGGGTCGACGGAGACCCAGTACTTC.

Only a few counts were recorded for this clonotype. The V gene is TRBV20-1, the J gene TRBJ1-2, with a weak D call TRBD1 (6 bases). Germline CDR1 is DFQATT and CDR2 is SNEGSKA (reference sequence). The ends were cut back, 4 bases at V and 4 bases at J, with 13 bases in the middle. The CDR3 is 13 residues long. The CDR3 region has the DNA TGCAGTGCTAAGAACAGGGCCAGCTATGGCTACACCTTC. It encodes CSAKNRASYGYTF.

J is TRBJ1-1 and V is TRBV5-4, with TRBD1 as a possible D gene (6 bases). The CDR3 is made up of 14 amino acids. Germline V gene lookup returns CDR1 SGHNT and CDR2 YYREEE (reference sequence). Trimming removed 1 base from V and 7 bases from J, with 14 bases in between. The DNA of the CDR3 is TGTGCCAGCAGCTTGCCAGGGGCGAAAGGTGAAGCTTTCTTT. This codes for CASSLPGAKGEAFF.

The V gene is TRBV25-1, the J gene TRBJ2-3; D remains ambiguous. The CDR3 is 13 residues long. The V end lost 2 bases, the J end lost 6 bases, and 9 bases lay between the germline ends. Per the germline V gene, CDR1 is MGHDK and CDR2 is SYGVNS. CDR3 loop: CASSEPGGDTQYF. The CDR3 coding sequence is TGTGCCAGCAGTGAACCAGGCGGTGATACGCAGTATTTT.

At least ten counts were recorded for this clonotype. The gene calls are TRBV9 and TRBJ2-1, with TRBD2 identical over 11 bases. The trim removed 1 base at V and 6 bases at J, leaving 3 bases unmatched. Germline V lookup: CDR1 SGDLS, CDR2 YYNGEE. The CDR3 extends over 15 amino acids. Here the CDR3 reads CASSVLAGGTNEQFF. The CDR3 nucleotides are TGTGCCAGCAGCGTATTAGCGGGAGGGACCAATGAGCAGTTCTTC.

The chain couples TRBV27 to TRBJ1-5; 7 bases agree with TRBD1. This CDR3 contains 15 residues. J lost 4 bases, V lost 1 base, and 4 bases had no gene match. Germline V gives CDR1 MNHEY, CDR2 SMNVEV (reference sequence). In nucleotides, the CDR3 is TGTGCCAGCAGTTTATTCGGACAGGAGAATCAGCCCCAGCATTTT. Residues: CASSLFGQENQPQHF.

CDR3: CASSLEGTGRNYGYTF. CDR3 in DNA: TGCGCCAGCAGCTTGGAAGGGACAGGGAGAAACTATGGCTACACCTTC. The rearrangement links TRBV5-1 to TRBJ1-2; 9 bases are a match to TRBD1. The CDR3 runs to 16 residues. Losses at the gene ends were 0 bases for V and 2 bases for J; bases not matched to a gene: 5. Germline lookup yields CDR1 SGHRS and CDR2 YFSETQ.

This sequence joins TRBV28 and TRBJ2-2; D is uncertain. Between the trimmed V and J ends, which lost 5 bases and 6 bases, there was a span of 16 bases. The CDR3 spans 15 residues. The germline V gene encodes CDR1 MDHEN and CDR2 SYDVKM. CDR3 in amino acids: CASSPPKGLAGELFF. The CDR3 region has the DNA TGTGCCAGCAGTCCGCCCAAAGGGTTGGCCGGGGAGCTGTTTTTT.

V gene TRBV29-1 combines with J gene TRBJ1-1, with D perhaps TRBD1 (5 bases). The CDR3 runs 14 residues. In germline, CDR1 is SQVTM, CDR2 ANQGSEA. The V end lost 7 bases, the J end lost 3 bases, and 18 bases lay between the germline ends. For the CDR3, the DNA is TGCAGCGCCAGGGCCCTTATTACGGACACTGAAGCTTTCTTT. Translated: CSARALITDTEAFF.

V usage is TRBV10-3 and J usage is TRBJ2-1; no definite D call. Trimming removed 2 bases from V and 10 bases from J, with 15 bases in between. This CDR3 comprises 14 residues. The germline V gene encodes CDR1 ENHRY and CDR2 SYGVKD. Written as DNA, the CDR3 is TGTGCCATCAGTGAGACACAAGCGCTCGGCGAGCAGTTCTTC. This translates into CAISETQALGEQFF.

V and J are TRBV11-2 and TRBJ2-4; 13 bases fit TRBD2. J lost 6 bases, V lost 1 base, and 6 bases had no gene match. There are 17 residues in the CDR3. Germline V lookup: CDR1 SGHAT, CDR2 FQNNGV. The CDR3 is CASSLVGTSGIGNIQYF. The DNA of the CDR3 is TGTGCCAGCAGCTTAGTGGGGACTAGCGGGATCGGAAACATTCAGTACTTC.

The CDR3, as DNA: TGTGCCAGCAGCGTAGGGGCAGGGGGAGAAATCGGCAATGAGCAGTTCTTC. It codes for CASSVGAGGEIGNEQFF. The V gene is TRBV9, the J gene TRBJ2-1, with 7 bases lining up with TRBD1. In germline, CDR1 is SGDLS, CDR2 YYNGEE. The CDR3 extends over 17 amino acids. Trimming cost V 0 bases and J 6 bases; bases outside gene matches: 12.